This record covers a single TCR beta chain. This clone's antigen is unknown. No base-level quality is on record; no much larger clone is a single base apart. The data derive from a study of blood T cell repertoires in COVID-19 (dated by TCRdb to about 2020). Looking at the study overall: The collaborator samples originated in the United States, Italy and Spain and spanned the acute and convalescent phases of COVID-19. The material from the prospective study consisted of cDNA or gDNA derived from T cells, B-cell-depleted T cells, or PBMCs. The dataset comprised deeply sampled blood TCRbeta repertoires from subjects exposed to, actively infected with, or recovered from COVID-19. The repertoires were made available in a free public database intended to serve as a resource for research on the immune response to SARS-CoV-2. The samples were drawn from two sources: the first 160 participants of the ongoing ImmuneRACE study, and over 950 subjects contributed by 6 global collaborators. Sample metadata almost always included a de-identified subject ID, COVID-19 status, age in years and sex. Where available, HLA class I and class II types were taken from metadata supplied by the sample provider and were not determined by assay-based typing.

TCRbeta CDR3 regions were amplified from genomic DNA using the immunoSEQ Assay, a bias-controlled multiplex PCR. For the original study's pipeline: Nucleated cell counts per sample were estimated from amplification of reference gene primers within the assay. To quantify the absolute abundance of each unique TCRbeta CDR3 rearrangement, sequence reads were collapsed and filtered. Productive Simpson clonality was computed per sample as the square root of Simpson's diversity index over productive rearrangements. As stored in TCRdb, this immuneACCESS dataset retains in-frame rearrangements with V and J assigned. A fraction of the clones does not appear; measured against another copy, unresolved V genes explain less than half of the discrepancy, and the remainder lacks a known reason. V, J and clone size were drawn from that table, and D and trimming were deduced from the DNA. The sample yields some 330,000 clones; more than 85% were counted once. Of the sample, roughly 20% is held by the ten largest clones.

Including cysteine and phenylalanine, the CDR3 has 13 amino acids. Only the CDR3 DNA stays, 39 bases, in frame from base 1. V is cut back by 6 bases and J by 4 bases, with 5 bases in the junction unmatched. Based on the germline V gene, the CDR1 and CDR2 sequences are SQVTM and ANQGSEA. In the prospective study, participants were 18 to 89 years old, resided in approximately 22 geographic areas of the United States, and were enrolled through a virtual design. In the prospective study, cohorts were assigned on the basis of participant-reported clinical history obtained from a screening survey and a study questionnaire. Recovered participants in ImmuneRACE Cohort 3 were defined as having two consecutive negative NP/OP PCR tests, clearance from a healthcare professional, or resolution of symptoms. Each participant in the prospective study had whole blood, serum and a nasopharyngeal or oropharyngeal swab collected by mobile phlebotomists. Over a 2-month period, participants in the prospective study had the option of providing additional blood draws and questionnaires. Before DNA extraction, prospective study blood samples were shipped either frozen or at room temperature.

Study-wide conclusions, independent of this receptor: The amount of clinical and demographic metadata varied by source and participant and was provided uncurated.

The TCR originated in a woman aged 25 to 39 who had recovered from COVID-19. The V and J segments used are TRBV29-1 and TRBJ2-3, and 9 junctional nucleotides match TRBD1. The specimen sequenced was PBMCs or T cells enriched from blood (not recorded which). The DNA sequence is TGCAGCGTGGCACAGGGGGCCTCAGATACGCAGTATTTT. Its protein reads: CSVAQGASDTQYF.